A single sample gave rise to the 3 T cell receptor beta chains below, sequenced in a study of T cell responses to AZD1222 COVID-19 vaccine listed by TCRdb under 2021. The time point label for this specimen denotes: baseline before first vaccination. The method behind the library was the immunoSEQ multiplex PCR assay. What TCRdb holds here is the immuneACCESS table cut down to in-frame rearrangements. Part of the clones is not present; checked against another copy, under half of the missing clones reflect an unresolved V gene, and the others are unexplained. The table for this sample lists roughly 150,000 clones; 70% to 90% of them were counted only once. Around 4.9% of the sample goes to the ten largest clones. This specimen was peripheral blood, taken on day 0 of AZD1222 vaccination. The receptors here all came from an adult in good health.

The chain links TRBV7-2 to TRBJ2-3, with TRBD2 as a possible D gene (5 bases). The CDR3 totals 14 residues. Trimming cost V 0 bases and J 4 bases, with 8 bases left between them. The germline V gene encodes CDR1 SGHTA and CDR2 FQGNSA. In DNA form, the CDR3 reads TGTGCCAGCAGCTTAGCGCTAGCATCAGATACGCAGTATTTT. Encoded protein: CASSLALASDTQYF.

This rearrangement joins TRBV18 to TRBJ2-7, with 8 nucleotides matching TRBD2. Per the germline V gene, CDR1 is KGHSH and CDR2 is LQKENI. V lost 8 bases and J lost 3; bases outside the gene matches: 9. The CDR3 totals 14 residues. The CDR3 DNA sequence: TGTGCCAGCGGCAGGCGGGGGGTTGGCTACGAGCAGTACTTC. Residues: CASGRRGVGYEQYF.

This chain links TRBV28 with TRBJ1-4; TRBD1 matches 7 bases. Germline loops: CDR1 MDHEN, CDR2 SYDVKM. The CDR3 has 14 amino acids. Losses at the gene ends were 5 bases for V and 4 bases for J; bases not matched to a gene: 4. CDR3 in DNA: TGTGCCAGCAGTCACCGGGACAGTAATGAAAAACTGTTTTTT. This gives the protein CASSHRDSNEKLFF.